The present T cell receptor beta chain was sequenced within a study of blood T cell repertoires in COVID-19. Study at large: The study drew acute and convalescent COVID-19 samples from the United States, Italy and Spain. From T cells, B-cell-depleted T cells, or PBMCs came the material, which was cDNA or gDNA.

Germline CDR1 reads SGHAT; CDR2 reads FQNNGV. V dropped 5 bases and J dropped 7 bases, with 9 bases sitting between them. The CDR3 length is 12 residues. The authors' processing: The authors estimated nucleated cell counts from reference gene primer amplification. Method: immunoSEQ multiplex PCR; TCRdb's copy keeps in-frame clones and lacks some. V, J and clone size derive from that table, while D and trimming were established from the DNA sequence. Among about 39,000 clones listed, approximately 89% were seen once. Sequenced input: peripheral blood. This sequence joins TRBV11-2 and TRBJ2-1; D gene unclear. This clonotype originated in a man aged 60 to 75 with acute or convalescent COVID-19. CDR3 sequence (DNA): TGTGCCAGCAGCGCAAACCGGAATGAGCAGTTCTTC. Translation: CASSANRNEQFF.